This T cell receptor (beta chain) was documented in a study of Ad26.COV2.S vaccination and SARS-CoV-2 variants. Generated by immunoSEQ multiplex PCR, the TCRdb table keeps only in-frame clones and is missing some. The sample holds roughly 320,000 clones, around four fifths seen once. Treatment specified: some 19 received Ad26.COV2.S at low or high dose, single or two shots; about 5 received placebo; per-sample allocation not given. Specimens were obtained on day 63 following the first vaccine or placebo injection. This Boston cohort included adults aged 18-55 years. This CDR3 region has 12 residues. The V gene lost 3 bases and the J gene lost 6 bases, with 9 bases spanning the gap. Germline CDR1 and CDR2: LNHNV and YYDKDF (reference sequence).

The TCR originated in a person between 18 and 65 years old who received the Ad26.COV2.S COVID-19 vaccine or a placebo. Sequenced here: peripheral blood, sampled in a trial of Ad26.COV2.S vaccine versus placebo. The chain uses TRBV15 and TRBJ2-7; the D is unclear. CDR3 amino acids: CATSRGWGEQYF. The CDR3 DNA follows: TGTGCCACCAGCAGGGGGTGGGGCGAGCAGTACTTC. Full variable domain (rest looked up from reference TRBV15 and TRBJ2-7): DAMVIQNPRYQVTQFGKPVTLSCSQTLNHNVMYWYQQKSSQAPKLLFHYYDKDFNNEADTPDNFQSRRPNTSFCFLDIRSPGLGDTAMYLCATSRGWGEQYFGPGTRLTVT.